This TCR beta chain emerged from a study of shared clonotypes between healthy human individuals. The naive CD8 subset, CD45RO-negative cells positively selected for CCR7, excluded terminally differentiated effector memory CD45RA+ cells. HIV-negative, healthy adults without recent acute infections or vaccinations were the donors. The CDR3 totals 14 residues. Per the germline V gene, CDR1 is MDHEN and CDR2 is SYDVKM. Trimming stripped 6 bases from V and 0 bases from J, with 12 bases between. Profiled with immunoSEQ multiplex PCR; TCRdb holds only in-frame clones, not every one. The data hold around 700,000 clones, with about 91% observed a single time.

The chain carries TRBV28 and TRBJ2-7, with TRBD1 as a possible D gene (6 bases). The clonotype comes from a man younger than 40 in good health. The sequencing input was naive CD8+ T cells sorted from blood. Written as DNA, the CDR3 is TGTGCCAGCAGCGCCCGACAGGTCTCCTACGAGCAGTACTTC. Its protein product is CASSARQVSYEQYF.